The clone carrying this T cell receptor (beta chain) has only a few counts. Its specificity is unknown. Unique molecular identifiers were added to individual cDNA molecules. A single record per CDR3 protein comes from TCRdb applying MiXCR to the 5' RACE reads. The sample shows more than 75,000 distinct CDR3 sequences, 14% of them seen only once. The sample originates from a study of early T cells in non-severe SARS-CoV-2 infection. As for the study in general: Sequencing of bulk RNA from unsorted whole blood was done, without chain pairing.

Study-wide findings and caveats: Database matching using VDJdb favored anti-spike CD8 responses, with private and CD4 specificities left missing.

Germline V gene sequence: CDR1 SGHRS, CDR2 YFSETQ. The ends lost 2 bases at V and 4 bases at J; junction bases unmatched: 5. The CDR3 loop spans 14 amino acids. The chain uses TRBV5-1 and TRBJ2-7, with 8 bases aligning to TRBD1. Sequencing was done on a sample of whole blood. This clonotype was sampled from an adult who was a healthcare worker with PCR-confirmed SARS-CoV-2 infection or an uninfected control (not recorded which). The CDR3 loop is CASSLSGGDYEQYF. The CDR3 bases are TGCGCCAGCAGCTTATCAGGGGGCGATTACGAGCAGTACTTC.